A selection of T cell receptor beta chains follows, all from one sample in a study of cytomegalovirus exposure and HLA in healthy donors. Assay used: immunoSEQ multiplex PCR; TCRdb lists only in-frame clones, some missing. The sample records around 180,000 clones, 80% being singletons. The sequenced sample consisted of PBMCs. These receptors were taken from a man aged 25 to 45 in good health and CMV-seropositive. Each CDR3 is given with its conserved first and last residue. The D gene is left open where the match is weak. Some rows mark clone size as missing; the rest say once, few, many or name a class of expanded clone.

j_gene	d_gene	abundance	v_gene	CDR3nt	CDR3aa
TRBJ1-1	TRBD1	-	TRBV29-1	TGCAGCGTCTTTACAGGGGGGACTGAAGCTTTCTTT	CSVFTGGTEAFF
TRBJ1-2	TRBD1	-	TRBV27	TGTGCCAGCAGTTTTGGGGACAGGGATTTGGATGGCTACACCTTC	CASSFGDRDLDGYTF
TRBJ1-1	-	-	TRBV19	TGTGCCAGTAGTATCCCCACAGGGATGAACACTGAAGCTTTCTTT	CASSIPTGMNTEAFF
TRBJ2-7	-	few	TRBV4-1	TGCGCCAGCAGCCAAGGAGTCGGGGTTTACGAGCAGTACTTC	CASSQGVGVYEQYF
TRBJ2-2	TRBD2	-	TRBV5-4	TGTGCCAGCAGCTTACCCGGGGGGGCCGGGGGCGGGGAGCTGTTTTTT	CASSLPGGAGGGELFF
TRBJ1-2	-	medium-sized	TRBV4-2	TGTGCCAGCAGCCAAGATCAATTGACAAACTATGGCTACACCTTC	CASSQDQLTNYGYTF
TRBJ2-5	-	-	TRBV2	TGTGCCAGCAGTGAATTAGCAGAGACCCAGTACTTC	CASSELAETQYF
TRBJ2-3	TRBD1	once	TRBV7-9	TGTGCCAGCAGCTCCCGACAGGGGAGTGGCACAGATACGCAGTATTTT	CASSSRQGSGTDTQYF
TRBJ1-1	-	-	TRBV12-5	TGTGCTAGTGGTTTGGATGGAACAGGGCGGGCTGAAGCTTTCTTT	CASGLDGTGRAEAFF
TRBJ2-2	TRBD1	-	TRBV5-1	TGCGCCAGCAGCCGACAGGGGGCGAACACCGGGGAGCTGTTTTTT	CASSRQGANTGELFF
TRBJ2-7	-	-	TRBV5-1	TGCGCCAGCAGCTTGGCCCCCTTAAACGAGCAGTACTTC	CASSLAPLNEQYF
TRBJ1-5	-	-	TRBV12-5	TGTGCTAGTGACAAAATACAGGGAGAACCTAATCAGCCCCAGCATTTT	CASDKIQGEPNQPQHF
TRBJ2-2	TRBD1	few	TRBV7-7	TGTGCCAGCAGCTTACAGGGGGACGGGGAGCTGTTTTTT	CASSLQGDGELFF
TRBJ1-4	TRBD1	once	TRBV5-1	TGCGCCAGCAGAAGACAGGGAACTAATGAAAAACTGTTTTTT	CASRRQGTNEKLFF
TRBJ2-7	-	-	TRBV6-5	TGTGCCAGCAGTTACTCTGCGGGCGAGCAGTACTTC	CASSYSAGEQYF
TRBJ2-3	TRBD1	-	TRBV13	TGTGCCAGCAGCCAAAGGGGACAGGGGAGCACAGATACGCAGTATTTT	CASSQRGQGSTDTQYF
TRBJ2-1	-	-	TRBV7-8	TGTGCCAGCAGCTCCCAAACGGCCGTTAGTCTAGCGACGTCCTACAATGAGCAGTTCTTC	CASSSQTAVSLATSYNEQFF
TRBJ1-3	-	-	TRBV4-1	TGCGCCAGCAGCCAAGATTCGGGAACGGGAAACACCATATATTTT	CASSQDSGTGNTIYF
TRBJ1-1	-	-	TRBV21-1	TGTGCCAGCAGCAAAGGGGAGATCGGTGGGGACAGGGCAAAAGTTATGAACACTGAAGCTTTCTTT	CASSKGEIGGDRAKVMNTEAFF
TRBJ1-4	TRBD1	-	TRBV15	TGTGCCACCAGCAAGAGAGGGGGCGGAACTAATGAAAAACTGTTTTTT	CATSKRGGGTNEKLFF
TRBJ1-5	TRBD1	-	TRBV9	TGTGCCAGCAGCGCTGGACAGGGGGGCAATCAGCCCCAGCATTTT	CASSAGQGGNQPQHF
TRBJ2-3	-	-	TRBV7-3	TGTGCCAGCAGCTTATCAGGAGGGCCGGGAGATACGCAGTATTTT	CASSLSGGPGDTQYF
TRBJ1-2	TRBD1	-	TRBV11-2	TGTGCCAGCAGCCCCGACAGGGTGGGTGGCTACACCTTC	CASSPDRVGGYTF
TRBJ1-2	TRBD1	-	TRBV28	TGTGCCAGCAGTTCTGACAGGGGAGAGCACTATGGCTACACCTTC	CASSSDRGEHYGYTF
TRBJ1-4	-	few	TRBV5-5	TGTGCCAGCAGCTTGACGGACATCCATGAAAAACTGTTTTTT	CASSLTDIHEKLFF
TRBJ2-3	TRBD2	-	TRBV6-4	TGTGCCAGCACCATGGGTATCTCCGGGACTAGCGGGGTAGCGGATACGCAGTATTTT	CASTMGISGTSGVADTQYF
TRBJ2-1	-	-	TRBV12-5	TGTGCTAGTGGACCTGGGCCGACGACTGAGCAGTTCTTC	CASGPGPTTEQFF
TRBJ2-1	TRBD2	-	TRBV6-4	TGTGCCAGCAGTGCTAGCGGGGGTTCCTACAATGAGCAGTTCTTC	CASSASGGSYNEQFF
TRBJ2-7	-	-	TRBV5-1	TGCGCCAGCAGCTTGGGGCCCTTCCGGCGGTACGAGCAGTACTTC	CASSLGPFRRYEQYF
TRBJ2-4	-	-	TRBV5-6	TGTGCCAGCAGCGCTCGCGGGGAAAACATTCAGTACTTC	CASSARGENIQYF
TRBJ2-7	-	few	TRBV7-3	TGTGCCAGCACCACCACGGGGGATACGTACGAGCAGTACTTC	CASTTTGDTYEQYF
TRBJ2-5	-	-	TRBV4-3	TGCGCCAGCAGCCAAGATCTTTCGGGGGACCAAGAGACCCAGTACTTC	CASSQDLSGDQETQYF
TRBJ2-3	TRBD1	-	TRBV2	TGTGCCAGCCGACAGGGGGTAGGGTTTATGACAGATACGCAGTATTTT	CASRQGVGFMTDTQYF
TRBJ1-2	-	-	TRBV28	TGTGCCACCTCTGTCGGGGTTCGGTATGGCTACACCTTC	CATSVGVRYGYTF
TRBJ2-7	TRBD2	-	TRBV6-1	TGTGCCAGCAGTGCTCTTAGCGGGGGGTATTACGAGCAGTACTTC	CASSALSGGYYEQYF
TRBJ1-5	-	-	TRBV12-5	TGTGCTAGTGGTCCAGGACGGGACAATCAGCCCCAGCATTTT	CASGPGRDNQPQHF
TRBJ2-2	TRBD1	-	TRBV25-1	TGTGCCAGCAGTCGCGAGACAGGGGGGAACACCGGGGAGCTGTTTTTT	CASSRETGGNTGELFF
TRBJ1-1	TRBD1	-	TRBV7-2	TGTGCCAGCAGCCAAACAGGGGGCACTGAAGCTTTCTTT	CASSQTGGTEAFF
TRBJ2-5	-	once	TRBV7-9	TGTGCCAGCAGCTTATACCGGTACCAAGAGACCCAGTACTTC	CASSLYRYQETQYF
TRBJ1-5	TRBD1	-	TRBV18	TGTGCCAGCTCGCTCCGGGACAGGGCTTTTCCCCAGCATTTT	CASSLRDRAFPQHF
TRBJ2-7	TRBD2	-	TRBV10-2	TGCGCCAGCAAAGATGTAGCGGGAGTAACATACGAGCAGTACTTC	CASKDVAGVTYEQYF
TRBJ2-7	TRBD1	few	TRBV6-5	TGTGCCAGCAGTTACTCGCGGGGACAGGGAGGGGGCGAGCAGTACTTC	CASSYSRGQGGGEQYF